This T cell receptor beta chain derives from a study of blood T cells in healthy people across ages. Germline CDR1 SGHRS, CDR2 YFSETQ. V lost 4 bases and J 0 bases, leaving 11 bases between the germline ends. This CDR3 has 15 residues. This clonotype was observed a few times. Its antigen is unidentified. Study-level points and caveats: What prevented conclusive comparison of naive and antigen-experienced cells was that PBMCs were unsorted. Naive CD4+ cell counts and diversity both ran higher in long-lived than in aged donors.

It was with a sample-barcoded 5' primer and a J-beta primer mix that a second PCR of roughly 7 to 12 cycles was run. One entry per CDR3 protein, called by TCRdb with MiXCR from the 5' RACE reads. Here the sample spans a few hundred thousand distinct CDR3 sequences, over 25% being singletons. Separately, the same data were catalogued under a study of T cells of mothers and their children. That report notes: A few healthy Caucasian mothers and their six children donated.

The chain is built from TRBV5-1 and TRBJ2-1; D is unresolved. What was sequenced was blood. The TCR sequence derives from a boy younger than 10 in good health. As DNA, the CDR3 is TGCGCCAGCAGCCTAGATGACAACTCCTACAATGAGCAGTTCTTC. Protein product: CASSLDDNSYNEQFF.